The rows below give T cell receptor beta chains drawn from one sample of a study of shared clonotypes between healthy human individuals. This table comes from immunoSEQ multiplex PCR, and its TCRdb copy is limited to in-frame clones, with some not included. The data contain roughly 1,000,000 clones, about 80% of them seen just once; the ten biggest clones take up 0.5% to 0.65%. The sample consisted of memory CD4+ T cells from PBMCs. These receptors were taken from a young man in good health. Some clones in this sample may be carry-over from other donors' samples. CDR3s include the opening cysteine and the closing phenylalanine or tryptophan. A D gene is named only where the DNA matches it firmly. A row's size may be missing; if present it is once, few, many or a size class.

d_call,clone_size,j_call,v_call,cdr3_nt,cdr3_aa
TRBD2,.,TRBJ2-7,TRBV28,TGTGCCAGCTCGGTAGCGGGAGGGACCTACGAGCAGTACTTC,CASSVAGGTYEQYF
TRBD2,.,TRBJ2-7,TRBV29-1,TGCAGCGCCGAACTAGCGGGAGGTAGATACGAGCAGTACTTC,CSAELAGGRYEQYF
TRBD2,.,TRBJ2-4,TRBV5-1,TGCGCCAGCAGCTTGGGCCTCCTTGATAGCGGGCTGCGGGGTAGCGTCAAAAACATTCAGTACTTC,CASSLGLLDSGLRGSVKNIQYF
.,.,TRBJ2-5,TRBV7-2,TGTGCCAGCAGCACCTCTCGGTGGGCAGAGACCCAGTACTTC,CASSTSRWAETQYF
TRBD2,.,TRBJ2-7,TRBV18,TGTGCCAGCTCACAGCCGGGACTAGCGGGCGTCACATACGAGCAGTACTTC,CASSQPGLAGVTYEQYF
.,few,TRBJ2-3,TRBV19,TGTGCCAGTAAAGGTCTGGGAGATACGCAGTATTTT,CASKGLGDTQYF
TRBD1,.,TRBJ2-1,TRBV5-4,TGTGCCAGCAGCTTGGGTTTGGGGACAGGGACGAATGAGCAGTTCTTC,CASSLGLGTGTNEQFF
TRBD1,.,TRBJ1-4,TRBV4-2,TGTGCCAGCAGCCTGACAGGGAGATCAACTAATGAAAAACTGTTTTTT,CASSLTGRSTNEKLFF
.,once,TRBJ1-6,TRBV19,TGTGCCAGTAAAGCCGCGACAGCCTATAATTCACCCCTCCACTTT,CASKAATAYNSPLHF
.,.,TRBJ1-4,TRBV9,TGTGCCAGCAGCCACATTGCAGGAGAAGAGGGAAAACTGTTTTTT,CASSHIAGEEGKLFF
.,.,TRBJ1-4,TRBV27,TGTGCCAGCAGTCCCTCTATGGGAGGGAATGAAAAACTGTTTTTT,CASSPSMGGNEKLFF
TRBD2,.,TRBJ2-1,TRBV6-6,TGTGCCAGCAGTTACCAGGCTAGCGGCTCCTACAATGAGCAGTTCTTC,CASSYQASGSYNEQFF
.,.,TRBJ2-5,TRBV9,TGTGCCAGCAGCCCCGGAGGTGGGAAAGAGACCCAGTACTTC,CASSPGGGKETQYF
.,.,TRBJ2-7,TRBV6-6,TGTGCCAGCAGACTGCAGGGCAGCGAGCAGTACTTC,CASRLQGSEQYF
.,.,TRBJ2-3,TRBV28,TGTGCCAACGGCCGAGGGGGGCCCATGGCAGATACGCAGTATTTT,CANGRGGPMADTQYF
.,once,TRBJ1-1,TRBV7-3,TGTGCCAGCAGCTTAGGGACTGAAGCTTTCTTT,CASSLGTEAFF
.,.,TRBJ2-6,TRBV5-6,TGTGCCAGCAGTACCCATATAAACCGGGATTCAGGCGTCCTGACTTTC,CASSTHINRDSGVLTF
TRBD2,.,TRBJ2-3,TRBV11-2,TGTGCCAGCAGCCATAGCGGGGGGCTGGCAGATACGCAGTATTTT,CASSHSGGLADTQYF
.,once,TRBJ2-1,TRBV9,TGTGCCAGCAGCGTAGGTAGCCAGGTAAGCTCCTACAATGAGCAGTTCTTC,CASSVGSQVSSYNEQFF
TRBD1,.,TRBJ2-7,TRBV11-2,TGTGCCAGCAGCTCCGTGACAGGGGTCTCCTACGAGCAGTACTTC,CASSSVTGVSYEQYF
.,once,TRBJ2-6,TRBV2,TGTGCCAGCAGTCTCAACTCTGGGGCCAACGTCCTGACTTTC,CASSLNSGANVLTF
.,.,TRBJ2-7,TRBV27,TGTGCCAGCAGGGCCCGACAGACCTACGAGCAGTACTTC,CASRARQTYEQYF
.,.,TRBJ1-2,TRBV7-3,TGTGCCAGCAGCTTAAAATCGACATACTATGGCTACACCTTC,CASSLKSTYYGYTF
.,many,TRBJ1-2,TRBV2,TGTGCCAGCAGTGAGCAGAGCTATGGCTACACCTTC,CASSEQSYGYTF
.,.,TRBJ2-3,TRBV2,TGTGCCAGCCTATGGGGAGACTTCACAGATACGCAGTATTTT,CASLWGDFTDTQYF
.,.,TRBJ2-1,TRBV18,TGTGCCAGCTCACCTAGCGCTACCTACAATGAGCAGTTCTTC,CASSPSATYNEQFF
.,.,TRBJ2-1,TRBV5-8,TGTGCCAGCAGCCGTCGGGTAGTTTCTAGGTTTGGTGAGCAGTTCTTC,CASSRRVVSRFGEQFF
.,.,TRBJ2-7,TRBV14,TGTGCCAGCAGCCACTTGGACAGTTACTACGAGCAGTACTTC,CASSHLDSYYEQYF
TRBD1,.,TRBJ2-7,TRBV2,TGTGCCAGCAGTGCGGGACAGGGTCCCTACGAGCAGTACTTC,CASSAGQGPYEQYF
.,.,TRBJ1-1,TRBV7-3,TGTGCCAGCAGCCCGACTAGGGACACTGAAGCTTTCTTT,CASSPTRDTEAFF
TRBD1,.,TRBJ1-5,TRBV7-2,TGTGCCAGCAGCTTAGACTTCTCGACAGGGAGGGATAGCAATCAGCCCCAGCATTTT,CASSLDFSTGRDSNQPQHF
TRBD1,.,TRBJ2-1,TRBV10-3,TGTGCCATCAGTGACAGGGGGAAGGATGAGCAGTTCTTC,CAISDRGKDEQFF
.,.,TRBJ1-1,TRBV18,TGTGCCAGCTCACCAGACAGATACAACACTGAAGCTTTCTTT,CASSPDRYNTEAFF
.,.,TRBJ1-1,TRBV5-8,TGTGCCAGCAGCCGGGTCCGTGAAGCTTTCTTT,CASSRVREAFF
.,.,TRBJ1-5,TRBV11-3,TGTGCCAGCACCAATAAAGGACCCTATAGCAATCAGCCCCAGCATTTT,CASTNKGPYSNQPQHF
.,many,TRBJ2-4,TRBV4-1,TGCGCCAGCAGCCGAGGCCCGACAGGTTCCAAAAACATTCAGTACTTC,CASSRGPTGSKNIQYF
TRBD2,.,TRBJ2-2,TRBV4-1,TGCGCCAGCAGACAGACCCCGACTAGCGGGAGGGCTGGAGGGGAGCTGTTTTTT,CASRQTPTSGRAGGELFF
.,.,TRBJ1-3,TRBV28,TGTGCCAGCAGCACCGGGGCTACTGGAAACACCATATATTTT,CASSTGATGNTIYF
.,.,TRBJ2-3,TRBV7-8,TGTGCCAGCAGCTTAGCTGGCTTCACAGATACGCAGTATTTT,CASSLAGFTDTQYF
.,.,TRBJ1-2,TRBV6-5,TGTGCCAGCAGAGGGGAAGGACTCCGTGGCTACACCTTC,CASRGEGLRGYTF
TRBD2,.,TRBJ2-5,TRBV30,TGTGCCTGGAGTGTACAAGCGGGGGGCGGGGAGACCCAGTACTTC,CAWSVQAGGGETQYF
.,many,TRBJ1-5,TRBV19,TGTGCCAGTAGAGGGACCATCCGGGCAGGGATGAATCAGCCCCAGCATTTT,CASRGTIRAGMNQPQHF
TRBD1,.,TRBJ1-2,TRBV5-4,TGTGCCAGCAGTCCCCGGGGTCGGGACAGCTATGGCTACACCTTC,CASSPRGRDSYGYTF
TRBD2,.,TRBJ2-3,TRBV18,TGTGCCAGCTCACCAGCTAGCGGGAGTTCTGGTACGCAGTATTTT,CASSPASGSSGTQYF
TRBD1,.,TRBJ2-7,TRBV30,TGTGCCTCAGGGACAGCTGCCTACGAGCAGTACTTC,CASGTAAYEQYF
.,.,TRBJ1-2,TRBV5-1,TGCGCCAGCAGCCCTATAGGGAGTACTAACTATGGCTACACCTTC,CASSPIGSTNYGYTF
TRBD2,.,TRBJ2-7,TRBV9,TGTGCCAGCAGCGTAGAGAGTGGGAGGGCCGACGAGCAGTACTTC,CASSVESGRADEQYF
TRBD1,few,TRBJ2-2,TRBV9,TGTGCCAGCAGCTTCAGGACAGGGGACACCGGGGAGCTGTTTTTT,CASSFRTGDTGELFF
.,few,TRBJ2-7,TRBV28,TGTGCCAGCAGTGGTGGGGACATCCCTGGAGAGCAGTACTTC,CASSGGDIPGEQYF
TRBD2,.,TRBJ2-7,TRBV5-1,TGCGCCAGCAGTCCCCCGGGACTAGCGGGAGGAGGATCCTACGAGCAGTACTTC,CASSPPGLAGGGSYEQYF
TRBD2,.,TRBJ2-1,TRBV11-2,TGTGCCAGCAGCTCAAGGAGGGGTACTAGCGGACACTCCTACAATGAGCAGTTCTTC,CASSSRRGTSGHSYNEQFF
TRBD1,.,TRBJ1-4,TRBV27,TGTGCCAGCAGTTTTTCTCAGGGGGGTACTAATGAAAAACTGTTTTTT,CASSFSQGGTNEKLFF
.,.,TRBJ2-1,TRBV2,TGTGCCAGCAGTGTGGATATGTGGCGTGAGCAGTTCTTC,CASSVDMWREQFF
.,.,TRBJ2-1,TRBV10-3,TGTGCCATCACCCCGGGCGGGCTAGAGGGCAATGAGCAGTTCTTC,CAITPGGLEGNEQFF
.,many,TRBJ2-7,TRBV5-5,TGTGCCAGCAGCTTAGGGCCACACGGGAGCGAGCAGTACTTC,CASSLGPHGSEQYF
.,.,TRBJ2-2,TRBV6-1,TGTGCCAGCCGGACTCCGAACACCGGGGAGCTGTTTTTT,CASRTPNTGELFF